A selection of T cell receptor beta chains follows, all from one sample in a study of response to subunit inactivated influenza vaccine. TCRdb independently ran MiXCR on the RT-PCR reads; one entry per CDR3 protein. The sample holds 800,000 to 1,000,000 distinct CDR3 sequences, around 21% seen once. The material sequenced was PBMCs from blood, taken 4 to 6 days after vaccination. The receptors derive from a man aged 50-59 years who received an inactivated influenza vaccine. The conserved cysteine and the conserved F or W are not part of the CDR3 here. D genes are given only for firm matches. Only some rows state a clone size, as once, few, many or a class for expanded clones.

V gene	D gene	clone size	J gene	CDR3 protein
TRBV27	TRBD2	NA	TRBJ2-3	ASSFLGGGSDTQY
TRBV6-1	TRBD2	once	TRBJ2-2	ATEVAGVTGELF
TRBV12-3/TRBV12-4	NA	few	TRBJ2-3	ASSNGAGGTDTQY
TRBV10-3	NA	NA	TRBJ2-3	AIMGIQVDTQY
TRBV4-2	NA	NA	TRBJ1-2	ASSQVTGYQGYGYT
TRBV7-2	NA	many	TRBJ2-7	ASSLVPQGFEQY
TRBV6-2/TRBV6-3	NA	few	TRBJ2-3	ASSWGLYTDTQY
TRBV29-1	TRBD1	NA	TRBJ2-6	SVEDMTGTRFGANVLT
TRBV14	NA	NA	TRBJ1-2	ASSQDPPGPLPYGYT
TRBV5-5	NA	NA	TRBJ2-2	ASSLAQGAGGELF